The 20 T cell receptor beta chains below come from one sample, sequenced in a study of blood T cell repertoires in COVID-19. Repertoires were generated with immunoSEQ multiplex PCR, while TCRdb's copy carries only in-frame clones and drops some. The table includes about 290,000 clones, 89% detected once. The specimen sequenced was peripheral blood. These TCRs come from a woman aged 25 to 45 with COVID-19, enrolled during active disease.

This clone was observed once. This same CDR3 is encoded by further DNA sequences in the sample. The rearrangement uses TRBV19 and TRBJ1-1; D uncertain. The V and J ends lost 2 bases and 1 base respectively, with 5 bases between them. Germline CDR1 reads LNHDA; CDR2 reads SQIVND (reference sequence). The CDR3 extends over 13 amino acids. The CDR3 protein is CASSISGNTEAFF. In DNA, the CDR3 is TGTGCCAGTAGTATATCAGGGAACACTGAAGCTTTCTTT.

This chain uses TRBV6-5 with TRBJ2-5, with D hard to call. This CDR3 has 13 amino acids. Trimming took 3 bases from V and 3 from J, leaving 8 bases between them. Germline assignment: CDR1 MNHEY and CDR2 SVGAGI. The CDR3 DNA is TGTGCCAGCAGTTATACTATAAAAGAGACCCAGTACTTC. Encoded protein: CASSYTIKETQYF.

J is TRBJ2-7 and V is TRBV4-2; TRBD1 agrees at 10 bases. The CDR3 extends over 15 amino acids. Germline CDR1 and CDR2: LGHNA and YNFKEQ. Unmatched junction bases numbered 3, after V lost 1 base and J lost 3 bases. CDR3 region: CASSQGTGGLYEQYF. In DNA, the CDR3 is TGTGCCAGCAGCCAAGGGACAGGGGGGCTCTACGAGCAGTACTTC.

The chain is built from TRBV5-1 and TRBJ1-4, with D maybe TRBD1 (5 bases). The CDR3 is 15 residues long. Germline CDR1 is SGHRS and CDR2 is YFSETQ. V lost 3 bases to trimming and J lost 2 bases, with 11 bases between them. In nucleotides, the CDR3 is TGCGCCAGCAGCTCCCTTCAGGGTACTAATGAAAAACTGTTTTTT. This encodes CASSSLQGTNEKLFF. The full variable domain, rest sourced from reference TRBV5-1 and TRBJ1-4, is KAGVTQTPRYLIKTRGQQVTLSCSPISGHRSVSWYQQTPGQGLQFLFEYFSETQRNKGNFPGRFSGRQFSNSRSEMNVSTLELGDSALYLCASSSLQGTNEKLFFGSGTQLSVL.

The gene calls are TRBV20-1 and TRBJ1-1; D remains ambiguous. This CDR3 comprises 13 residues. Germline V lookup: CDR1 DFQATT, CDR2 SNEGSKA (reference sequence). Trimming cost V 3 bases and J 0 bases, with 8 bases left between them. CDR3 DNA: TGCAGTGCTAGTATACTGTTGAACACTGAAGCTTTCTTT. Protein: CSASILLNTEAFF.

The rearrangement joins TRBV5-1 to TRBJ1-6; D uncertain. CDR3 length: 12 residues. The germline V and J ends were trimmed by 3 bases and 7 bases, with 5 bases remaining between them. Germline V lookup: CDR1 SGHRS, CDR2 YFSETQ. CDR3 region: CASSWENSPLHF. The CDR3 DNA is TGCGCCAGCAGCTGGGAGAATTCACCCCTCCACTTT.

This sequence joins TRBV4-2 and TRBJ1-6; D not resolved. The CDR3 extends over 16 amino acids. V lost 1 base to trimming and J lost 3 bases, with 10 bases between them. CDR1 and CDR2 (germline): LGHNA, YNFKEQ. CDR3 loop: CASSQGSGSYNSPLHF. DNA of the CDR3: TGTGCCAGCAGCCAAGGGTCTGGCAGCTATAATTCACCCCTCCACTTT.

CDR3 region: CASRTGFYEQYF. The CDR3, as DNA: TGTGCCAGCAGAACAGGGTTCTACGAGCAGTACTTC. V usage is TRBV12-3 or TRBV12-4 and J usage is TRBJ2-7; a weak D match, TRBD1 (6 bases). Trimming cost V 6 bases and J 3 bases, with 9 bases left between them. The CDR3 runs to 12 residues.

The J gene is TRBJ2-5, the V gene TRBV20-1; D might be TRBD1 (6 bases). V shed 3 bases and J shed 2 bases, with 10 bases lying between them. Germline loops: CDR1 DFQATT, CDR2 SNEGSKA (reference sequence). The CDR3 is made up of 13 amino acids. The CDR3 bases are TGCAGTGCTAGTAGACAGGATCAAGAGACCCAGTACTTC. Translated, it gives CSASRQDQETQYF.

CDR3 coding DNA: TGTGCCAGCAGCCCGGGGGGCCCTAGGAATGAGCAGTTCTTC. Translation gives CASSPGGPRNEQFF. This chain uses TRBV5-4 with TRBJ2-1; D is perhaps TRBD2 (7 bases). V was cut by 4 bases and J by 7 bases, with 15 bases left in between. CDR3 length: 14 amino acids. CDR1 SGHNT and CDR2 YYREEE come from the germline V gene (reference sequence). Complete variable domain (other parts from reference TRBV5-4 and TRBJ2-1): ETGVTQSPTHLIKTRGQQVTLRCSSQSGHNTVSWYQQALGQGPQFIFQYYREEENGRGNFPPRFSGLQFPNYSSELNVNALELDDSALYLCASSPGGPRNEQFFGPGTRLTVL.

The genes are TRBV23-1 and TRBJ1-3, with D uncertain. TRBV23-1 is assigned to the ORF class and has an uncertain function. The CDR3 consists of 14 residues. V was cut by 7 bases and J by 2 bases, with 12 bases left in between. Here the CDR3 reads CASTPAGAGNTIYF. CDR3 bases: TGCGCCAGCACCCCGGCGGGAGCTGGAAACACCATATATTTT.

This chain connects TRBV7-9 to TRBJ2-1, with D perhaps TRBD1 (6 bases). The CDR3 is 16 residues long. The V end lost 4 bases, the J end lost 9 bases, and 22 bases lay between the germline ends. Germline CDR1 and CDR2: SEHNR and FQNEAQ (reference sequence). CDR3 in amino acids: CASSSTLLGAGSEQFF. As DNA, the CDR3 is TGTGCCAGCAGCTCGACCCTGCTGGGGGCTGGTAGTGAGCAGTTCTTC.

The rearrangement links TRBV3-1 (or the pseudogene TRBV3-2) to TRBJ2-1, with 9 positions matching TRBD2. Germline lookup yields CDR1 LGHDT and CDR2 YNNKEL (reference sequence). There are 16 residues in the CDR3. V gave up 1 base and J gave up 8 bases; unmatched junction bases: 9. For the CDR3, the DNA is TGTGCCAGCAGCCAAGGGGTGCGGGGGGGCCTGGATGAGCAGTTCTTC. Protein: CASSQGVRGGLDEQFF.

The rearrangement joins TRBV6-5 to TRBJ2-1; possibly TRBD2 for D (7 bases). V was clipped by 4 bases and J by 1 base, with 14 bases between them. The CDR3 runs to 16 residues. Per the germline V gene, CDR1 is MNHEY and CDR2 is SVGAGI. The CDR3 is CASSSPGGTSYNEQFF. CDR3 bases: TGTGCCAGCAGTTCCCCCGGGGGGACATCCTACAATGAGCAGTTCTTC.

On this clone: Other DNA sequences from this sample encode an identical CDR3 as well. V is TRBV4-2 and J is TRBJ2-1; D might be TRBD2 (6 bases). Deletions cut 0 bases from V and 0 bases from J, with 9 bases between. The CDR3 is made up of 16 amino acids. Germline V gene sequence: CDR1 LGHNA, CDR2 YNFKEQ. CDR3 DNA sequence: TGTGCCAGCAGCCAAGACGGGGGTAGCTCCTACAATGAGCAGTTCTTC. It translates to CASSQDGGSSYNEQFF.

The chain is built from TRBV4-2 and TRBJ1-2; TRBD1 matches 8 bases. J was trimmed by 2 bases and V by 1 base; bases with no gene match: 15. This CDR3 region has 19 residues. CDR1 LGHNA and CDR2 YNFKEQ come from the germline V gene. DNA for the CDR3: TGTGCCAGCAGCCAAGGCCGGGAGACAGGGGAGGTAGAAAACTATGGCTACACCTTC. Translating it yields CASSQGRETGEVENYGYTF.

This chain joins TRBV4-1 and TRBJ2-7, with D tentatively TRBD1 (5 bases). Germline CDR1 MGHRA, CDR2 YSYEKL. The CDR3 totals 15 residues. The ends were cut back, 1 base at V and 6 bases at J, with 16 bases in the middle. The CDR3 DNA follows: TGCGCCAGCAGCCAAGTTGGGGCCCCAACGGGCGAGCAGTACTTC. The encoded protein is CASSQVGAPTGEQYF.

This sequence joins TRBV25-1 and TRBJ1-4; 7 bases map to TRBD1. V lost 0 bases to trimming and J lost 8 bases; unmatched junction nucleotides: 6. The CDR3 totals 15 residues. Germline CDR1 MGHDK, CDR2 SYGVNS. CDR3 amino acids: CASSEYGVRGEKLFF. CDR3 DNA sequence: TGTGCCAGCAGTGAATACGGGGTCAGGGGGGAAAAACTGTTTTTT.

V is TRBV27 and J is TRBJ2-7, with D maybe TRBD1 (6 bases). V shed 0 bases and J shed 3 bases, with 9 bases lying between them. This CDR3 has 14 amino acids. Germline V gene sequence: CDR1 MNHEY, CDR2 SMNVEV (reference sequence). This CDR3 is CASSLSGHVYEQYF. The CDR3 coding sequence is TGTGCCAGCAGTTTATCGGGACACGTCTACGAGCAGTACTTC.

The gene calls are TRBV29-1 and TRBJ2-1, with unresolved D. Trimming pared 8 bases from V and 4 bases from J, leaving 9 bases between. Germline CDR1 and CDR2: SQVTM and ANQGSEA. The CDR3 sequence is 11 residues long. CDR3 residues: CSMQIYNEQFF. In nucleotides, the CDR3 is TGCAGCATGCAGATTTACAATGAGCAGTTCTTC.